This passage covers 3 T cell receptor beta chains from one sample sequenced in a study of blood T cell repertoires in COVID-19. Data came from immunoSEQ multiplex PCR; TCRdb stores just in-frame clones and leaves some out. The sample contains around 700,000 clones, just under 90% of which appear only once. The specimen was peripheral blood. Source of these receptors: a woman younger than 30 with acute or convalescent COVID-19.

The J gene is TRBJ2-7, the V gene TRBV4-1; perhaps TRBD1 as D (5 bases). Trimming shortened V by 1 base and J by 3 bases, and 16 bases separated the two germline ends. Germline loops: CDR1 MGHRA, CDR2 YSYEKL. The CDR3 length is 16 residues. The CDR3 is CASSQGGREPVYEQYF. For the CDR3, the DNA is TGCGCCAGCAGCCAAGGCGGCAGGGAACCTGTCTACGAGCAGTACTTC.

The CDR3 DNA sequence: TGTGCCAGCAGTTACCCCAAGACTAGAATCTACAATGAGCAGTTCTTC. It is translated as CASSYPKTRIYNEQFF. The chain recombines TRBV6-2 or TRBV6-3 with TRBJ2-1; tentative D call: TRBD2 (6 bases). Germline V gene lookup returns CDR1 MNHEY and CDR2 SVGEGT. The V and J ends lost 2 bases and 3 bases respectively, with 14 bases between them. The CDR3 has 16 residues.

This rearrangement joins TRBV27 to TRBJ1-4; TRBD1 matches 9 bases. The germline V gene has CDR1 MNHEY and CDR2 SMNVEV (reference sequence). The CDR3 has 15 amino acids. V shed 5 bases, J shed 10 bases, and the junction held 11 bases outside the gene matches. CDR3 nucleotides: TGTGCCAGCAGTCCCCTCGACAGGGGGTCGGTAAAACTGTTTTTT. Encoded protein: CASSPLDRGSVKLFF.